Listed here are 8 T cell receptor beta chains from one sample, sequenced in a study of T cell repertoires in cytomegalovirus infection. TCRdb re-called the reads through MiXCR, storing one row per CDR3 protein. The data hold 300,000 to 450,000 distinct CDR3 sequences, with approximately 18% observed a single time. The sample was PBMCs. Every receptor here comes from a human donor in good health (CMV status not recorded). Some clones in this sample may be carry-over from other donors' samples.

This clonotype was counted at least ten times. The chain joins TRBV7-8 to TRBJ2-3; D perhaps matches TRBD2 (5 bases). Germline V lookup: CDR1 SGHVS, CDR2 FQNEAQ. The CDR3 covers 16 residues. V gave up 3 bases and J gave up 3 bases, with 16 bases separating them. The CDR3 spells CASSFYIGGSTDTQYF. The CDR3 nucleotides read TGTGCCAGCAGCTTCTATATTGGCGGGTCGACAGATACGCAGTATTTT.

This clonotype has only a few counts. The chain couples TRBV20-1 to TRBJ1-5, with D unclear. The CDR3 extends over 15 amino acids. The V gene lost 2 bases and the J gene lost 2 bases, with 13 bases spanning the gap. Germline V gives CDR1 DFQATT, CDR2 SNEGSKA (reference sequence). The CDR3 loop is CSARKVTDGNQPQHF. The CDR3 DNA reads TGCAGTGCTAGAAAGGTCACGGACGGCAATCAGCCCCAGCATTTT.

The chain uses TRBV6-6 and TRBJ2-3; the match to TRBD1 covers 8 bases. CDR1 and CDR2 (germline): MNHNY, SVGAGI (reference sequence). J gave up 3 bases and V 5 bases, and 10 bases lay outside the gene matches. The length of the CDR3 is 16 residues. The CDR3 reads CASSVFQGARTDTQYF. Here the CDR3 DNA reads TGTGCCAGCAGTGTTTTCCAGGGGGCTCGGACAGATACGCAGTATTTT.

This clonotype was counted ten times or more. V usage is TRBV7-8 and J usage is TRBJ2-7, with D hard to call. The germline gives CDR1 SGHVS, CDR2 FQNEAQ. The length of the CDR3 is 15 residues. V was clipped by 5 bases and J by 0 bases, with 14 bases between them. In DNA form, the CDR3 reads TGTGCCAGCAGCCGCTTCCGAGACCGCTCCTACGAGCAGTACTTC. Amino acids: CASSRFRDRSYEQYF. Using reference TRBV7-8 and TRBJ2-7 for the parts outside the CDR3, the full variable domain is GAGVSQSPRYKVAKRGQDVALRCDPISGHVSLFWYQQALGQGPEFLTYFQNEAQLDKSGLPSDRFFAERPEGSVSTLKIQRTQQEDSAVYLCASSRFRDRSYEQYFGPGTRLTVT.

This clonotype showed up many times. The chain links TRBV12-3 or TRBV12-4 to TRBJ1-1, with D possibly being TRBD1 (5 bases). V was trimmed by 3 bases and J by 3 bases, leaving 23 bases between them. CDR3 size: 18 residues. CDR3 region: CASSFRGRELWGDTEAFF. The CDR3 coding sequence is TGTGCCAGCAGTTTCCGGGGCAGAGAATTATGGGGGGACACTGAAGCTTTCTTT.

This clonotype has just a few counts. The chain combines TRBV5-1 with TRBJ1-1; 7 bases map to TRBD1. Losses at the gene ends were 4 bases for V and 2 bases for J; bases not matched to a gene: 8. Germline V gene lookup returns CDR1 SGHRS and CDR2 YFSETQ. The CDR3 covers 15 residues. The CDR3 coding sequence is TGCGCCAGCAGCGATCGGGGACAGCACAACACTGAAGCTTTCTTT. It yields the protein CASSDRGQHNTEAFF.

The chain carries TRBV5-5 and TRBJ1-4, with TRBD1 matching over 11 bases. Per germline, CDR1 SGHKS and CDR2 YYEKEE (reference sequence). J lost 0 bases, V lost 0 bases, and 7 bases had no gene match. The CDR3 has 19 residues. The CDR3 region is CASSLEGTGGATTNEKLFF. The CDR3 DNA sequence: TGTGCCAGCAGCTTGGAAGGGACAGGGGGAGCTACAACTAATGAAAAACTGTTTTTT.

Many counts were recorded for this clonotype. The chain uses TRBV7-2 and TRBJ2-3, with 12 positions matching TRBD2. The germline V gene encodes CDR1 SGHTA and CDR2 FQGNSA. V shed 5 bases and J 1 base; nucleotides not matched to a gene: 4. The CDR3 covers 16 residues. The CDR3 protein is CASSPTSGGRTDTQYF. The CDR3 nucleotides are TGTGCCAGCAGCCCTACTAGCGGGGGGCGCACAGATACGCAGTATTTT.